This TCR beta chain was captured by sequencing in a study of cytomegalovirus exposure and HLA in healthy donors. General study points: Associated with HLA alleles at 0.05 false discovery rate in a later analysis were 16,951 TCR beta sequences.

The PCR was carried out with 60 Vbeta primers and 13 Jbeta primers. This table comes from immunoSEQ multiplex PCR, and its TCRdb copy is limited to in-frame clones, with some not included. The table has 120,000 or so clones, roughly 78% seen once. In the case of this clone: Its antigen is still unknown.

The CDR3 is 14 amino acids. Germline V gene data show CDR1 as SGHDN and CDR2 as FVKESK. Trimming left V 5 bases short and J 6 bases short, with 16 bases between. The rearrangement joins TRBV14 to TRBJ1-2, with D possibly TRBD1 on 6 matching bases. This receptor was taken from a man between 25 and 39 years old in good health and CMV-seropositive. Source material: PBMCs. In DNA, the CDR3 is TGTGCCAGCAGCTTACGACAGGTGGAGGATGGCTACACCTTC. Translated, it gives CASSLRQVEDGYTF.